These 30 T cell receptor beta chains were sequenced from one sample in a study of early T cells in non-severe SARS-CoV-2 infection. TCRdb redid the calling of the 5' RACE reads with MiXCR, one entry per CDR3 protein. The sample carries tens of thousands of distinct CDR3 sequences, 6.5% recorded once. The starting material was whole blood, obtained at baseline. The receptor source for this set is an adult who was a healthcare worker with PCR-confirmed SARS-CoV-2 infection or an uninfected control (not recorded which).

This clonotype was counted many times. The CDR3: CASSFRQGGIEQYF. Written as DNA, the CDR3 is TGTGCCAGCAGTTTTCGACAGGGGGGGATCGAGCAGTACTTC. V is TRBV12-3 or TRBV12-4 and J is TRBJ2-7, with 9 nucleotides matching TRBD1. The V and J ends lost 3 bases and 6 bases, in that order; junction bases with no gene match: 6. This CDR3 spans 14 amino acids.

This clonotype has a count of ten or more. V is TRBV5-6 and J is TRBJ2-1; 9 bases align to TRBD2. The CDR3 has 15 residues. Germline CDR1 SGHDT, CDR2 YYEEEE. V lost 0 bases to trimming and J lost 9 bases; unmatched junction nucleotides: 7. CDR3 coding DNA: TGTGCCAGCAGCTTGGTGGCGGGGGGGCCGCTTGAGCAGTTCTTC. It encodes CASSLVAGGPLEQFF.

This clonotype was detected a few times. The V gene is TRBV25-1, the J gene TRBJ1-1; a possible D gene is TRBD1 (6 bases). This CDR3 contains 13 residues. Germline values: CDR1 MGHDK, CDR2 SYGVNS. Trimming removed 3 bases from V and 7 bases from J, with 12 bases in between. CDR3 loop: CASSDRGAVEAFF. CDR3 nucleotide sequence: TGTGCCAGCAGTGATCGGGGGGCGGTTGAAGCTTTCTTT.

The V and J genes are TRBV6-5 and TRBJ2-1; D perhaps matches TRBD2 (7 bases). Trimming removed 2 bases from V and 5 bases from J, with 13 bases in between. Germline CDR1 is MNHEY and CDR2 is SVGAGI. The CDR3 covers 15 residues. DNA of the CDR3: TGTGCCAGCAGTTACCGGGCGGGGGCCCACAATGAGCAGTTCTTC. Translation: CASSYRAGAHNEQFF.

This clonotype was observed many times. The genes are TRBV7-2 and TRBJ1-2, with D unclear. The CDR3 covers 12 residues. Looked up from germline, CDR1 is SGHTA and CDR2 is FQGNSA. Deletions cut 2 bases from V and 3 bases from J, with 4 bases between. CDR3 nucleotide sequence: TGTGCCAGCAGCTTAATGGACTATGGCTACACCTTC. As protein: CASSLMDYGYTF.

This chain links TRBV20-1 with TRBJ2-2, with D maybe TRBD2 (6 bases). The CDR3 is 13 residues long. Per the germline V gene, CDR1 is DFQATT and CDR2 is SNEGSKA (reference sequence). Deletions cut 5 bases from V and 6 bases from J, with 13 bases between. The CDR3 coding sequence is TGCAGTGCTCCGACTAGTTTTTCCGGGGAGCTGTTTTTT. Its protein is CSAPTSFSGELFF.

There are many counts of this clonotype. The J gene is TRBJ2-5, the V gene TRBV2; TRBD2 agrees at 10 bases. Germline V gives CDR1 SNHLY, CDR2 FYNNEI. The CDR3 has 16 residues. Trimming took 2 bases from V and 1 from J; bases not matched to a gene: 4. The CDR3 sequence: CASSEIAGGAQETQYF. CDR3 sequence (DNA): TGTGCCAGCAGTGAAATAGCGGGGGGCGCCCAAGAGACCCAGTACTTC.

This chain joins TRBV29-1 and TRBJ1-2; 7 bases line up with TRBD1. This CDR3 has 12 residues. Germline V gives CDR1 SQVTM, CDR2 ANQGSEA. Germline trimming cut 5 bases from V and 2 bases from J; bases unmatched to any gene: 2. The CDR3 DNA reads TGCAGCGTTAACAGGGGAAACTATGGCTACACCTTC. Its translation is CSVNRGNYGYTF. The whole variable domain, remainder taken from reference TRBV29-1 and TRBJ1-2, is SAVISQKPSRDICQRGTSLTIQCQVDSQVTMMFWYRQQPGQSLTLIATANQGSEATYESGFVIDKFPISRPNLTFSTLTVSNMSPEDSSIYLCSVNRGNYGYTFGSGTRLTVV.

At least ten counts were recorded for this clonotype. The rearrangement uses TRBV5-1 and TRBJ1-1, with D possibly matching TRBD1 (6 bases). Between the trimmed V and J ends, which lost 4 bases and 4 bases, there was a span of 14 bases. The CDR3 totals 14 residues. Per the germline V gene, CDR1 is SGHRS and CDR2 is YFSETQ. Here the CDR3 DNA reads TGCGCCAGCAGCCGCGGCCGAGGGGGCACTGAAGCTTTCTTT. Translated: CASSRGRGGTEAFF.

In this sample, this clonotype turned up many times. The gene calls are TRBV7-2 and TRBJ2-2; TRBD2 matches 9 bases. V shed 6 bases and J 5 bases; nucleotides not matched to a gene: 7. The length of the CDR3 is 15 residues. Per the germline V gene, CDR1 is SGHTA and CDR2 is FQGNSA. CDR3 sequence reads: CASRPAGGMTGELFF. The CDR3 DNA is TGTGCCAGCAGGCCAGCGGGGGGAATGACCGGGGAGCTGTTTTTT.

The V gene is TRBV7-8, the J gene TRBJ1-4, with 11 positions matching TRBD1. Germline V lookup: CDR1 SGHVS, CDR2 FQNEAQ. The CDR3 sequence is 16 residues long. Trimming removed 7 bases from V and 7 bases from J; junction bases left unmatched: 11. The CDR3 loop reads CASTLPGTGGFEKLFF. In DNA, the CDR3 is TGTGCCAGCACCTTGCCAGGGACAGGGGGATTTGAAAAACTGTTTTTT.

This clonotype showed up many times. J is TRBJ2-1 and V is TRBV18; D ambiguous. V was cut by 3 bases and J by 5 bases, with 11 bases left in between. Germline lookup yields CDR1 KGHSH and CDR2 LQKENI. The CDR3 covers 14 residues. The CDR3 spells CASSPDTRHNEQFF. In nucleotides, the CDR3 is TGTGCCAGCTCACCCGATACACGGCACAATGAGCAGTTCTTC.

This clonotype was seen a few times. The V gene is TRBV6-2 or TRBV6-3, the J gene TRBJ2-3, with 9 bases matching TRBD1. Losses at the gene ends were 6 bases for V and 2 bases for J; bases not matched to a gene: 3. This CDR3 has 14 amino acids. From germline, CDR1 is MNHEY and CDR2 SVGEGT. Here the CDR3 DNA reads TGTGCCAGCAGGGGACAGGGAGACACAGATACGCAGTATTTT. Its protein is CASRGQGDTDTQYF.

In its sample, this clonotype was seen many times. The V call is TRBV4-3, the J call TRBJ2-3; 9 bases align to TRBD2. The CDR3 has 14 amino acids. The V gene's germline CDR1 is LGHNA and CDR2 YSLEER. Trimming at V came to 3 bases and at J to 5 bases, leaving 3 bases not matched to a gene. CDR3: CASSQSGGQDTQYF. For the CDR3, the DNA is TGCGCCAGCAGCCAGAGCGGGGGGCAAGATACGCAGTATTTT.

This clonotype was recorded many times. V gene TRBV5-6 combines with J gene TRBJ1-1, with a possible D match to TRBD1 (6 bases). This CDR3 spans 16 amino acids. Germline V gene lookup returns CDR1 SGHDT and CDR2 YYEEEE. The V end lost 3 bases, the J end lost 4 bases, and 19 bases lay between the germline ends. The CDR3 DNA reads TGTGCCAGCAGCTCCCTGGACAGAGGCCCAGGCACTGAAGCTTTCTTT. It codes for CASSSLDRGPGTEAFF.

In its sample, this clonotype was seen many times. The chain employs TRBV5-1 and TRBJ2-7; D remains ambiguous. V was clipped by 4 bases and J by 2 bases, with 10 bases between them. The germline gives CDR1 SGHRS, CDR2 YFSETQ. This CDR3 is built from 13 residues. Here the CDR3 reads CASSLGRTYEQYF. The CDR3 DNA reads TGCGCCAGCAGCCTCGGCAGGACCTACGAGCAGTACTTC.

This clonotype was recorded many times. V usage is TRBV7-9 and J usage is TRBJ2-3, with 7 bases that match TRBD1. Germline-derived CDR1 and CDR2 are SEHNR and FQNEAQ (reference sequence). The CDR3 runs to 16 residues. V gave up 0 bases and J gave up 0 bases; unmatched junction bases: 3. The CDR3 loop reads CASSLALQGSTDTQYF. The CDR3 DNA reads TGTGCCAGCAGCTTAGCGTTACAGGGGAGCACAGATACGCAGTATTTT.

This clonotype was counted a few times. This rearrangement joins TRBV6-1 to TRBJ2-1; TRBD2 matches at 8 bases. V lost 4 bases and J lost 7; bases outside the gene matches: 9. This CDR3 is 15 amino acids long. Germline lookup yields CDR1 MNHNS and CDR2 SASEGT. Here the CDR3 reads CASSAGLTGGNEQFF. The CDR3 DNA follows: TGTGCCAGCAGTGCCGGACTAACGGGGGGGAATGAGCAGTTCTTC.

This clonotype was detected ten times or more. The rearrangement uses TRBV20-1 and TRBJ2-5, with 8 bases aligning to TRBD1. This CDR3 spans 15 amino acids. With V trimmed by 6 bases and J by 4 bases, 13 bases remained unmatched. Germline V lookup: CDR1 DFQATT, CDR2 SNEGSKA (reference sequence). CDR3 sequence (DNA): TGCAGTGCCAGGGACCAGGGGGCTGGATTAGAGACCCAGTACTTC. Amino acids: CSARDQGAGLETQYF.

The rearrangement joins TRBV28 to TRBJ2-5; 12 nucleotides align to TRBD2. V was pared by 5 bases and J by 5 bases, with 6 bases of the junction left unmatched. CDR1 and CDR2 (germline): MDHEN, SYDVKM. CDR3 size: 15 residues. This CDR3 is CASSPRLAGVETQYF. The DNA of the CDR3 is TGTGCCAGCAGTCCTAGACTAGCGGGGGTGGAGACCCAGTACTTC. Complete variable domain (other parts from reference TRBV28 and TRBJ2-5): DVKVTQSSRYLVKRTGEKVFLECVQDMDHENMFWYRQDPGLGLRLIYFSYDVKMKEKGDIPEGYSVSREKKERFSLILESASTNQTSMYLCASSPRLAGVETQYFGPGTRLLVL.

The chain is built from TRBV10-3 and TRBJ2-3; 9 nucleotides match TRBD2. Germline values: CDR1 ENHRY, CDR2 SYGVKD. This CDR3 region has 14 residues. After removal of 8 bases from V and 5 bases from J, the junction contained 8 bases not matched to a gene. The CDR3 loop reads CAICERGAGDTQYF. In DNA, the CDR3 is TGTGCCATCTGCGAGCGGGGGGCCGGAGATACGCAGTATTTT.

This clonotype was detected many times. The rearrangement links TRBV4-3 to TRBJ1-5; tentative D call: TRBD1 (6 bases). Germline V gene data show CDR1 as LGHNA and CDR2 as YSLEER. Trimming removed 2 bases from V and 6 bases from J, with 14 bases in between. The CDR3 has 15 residues. The CDR3 protein is CASSQLRGASQPQHF. CDR3 in DNA: TGCGCCAGCAGCCAATTACGGGGGGCCAGTCAGCCCCAGCATTTT.

This clonotype showed up many times. This sequence joins TRBV15 and TRBJ1-1; 9 nucleotides align to TRBD1. This CDR3 region has 15 residues. Germline CDR1 reads LNHNV; CDR2 reads YYDKDF (reference sequence). V lost 2 bases to trimming and J lost 5 bases; unmatched junction nucleotides: 6. The CDR3 loop is CATSRFGTGFTEAFF. DNA of the CDR3: TGTGCCACCAGCAGATTCGGGACAGGGTTTACTGAAGCTTTCTTT.

This clonotype appeared many times. The V call is TRBV7-3, the J call TRBJ2-7, with 10 bases matching TRBD1. This CDR3 comprises 15 residues. Unmatched junction bases numbered 4, after V lost 0 bases and J lost 5 bases. Looked up from germline, CDR1 is SGHTA and CDR2 is FQGTGA. This CDR3 reads CASSLTGQGVHEQYF. CDR3 DNA: TGTGCCAGCAGCTTAACCGGACAGGGGGTCCACGAGCAGTACTTC.

This clonotype was detected many times. This chain links TRBV12-3 or TRBV12-4 with TRBJ1-1, with TRBD1 identical over 7 bases. J lost 7 bases, V lost 7 bases, and 12 bases had no gene match. The CDR3 totals 14 residues. Written as DNA, the CDR3 is TGTGCCAGCACAATTACGCCAGGGGGTTATGAAGCTTTCTTT. Its translation is CASTITPGGYEAFF.

This clonotype is labeled medium-sized (0.01 to 0.1%). The chain carries TRBV18 and TRBJ2-3; no clear D. Trimming took off 3 bases at V and 2 bases at J, with 9 bases between the two ends. The CDR3 sequence is 14 residues long. Germline loops: CDR1 KGHSH, CDR2 LQKENI. Here the CDR3 reads CASSPPHDTDTQYF. The CDR3 DNA is TGTGCCAGCTCACCGCCTCATGACACAGATACGCAGTATTTT.

The J gene is TRBJ2-1, the V gene TRBV12-3 or TRBV12-4; D is perhaps TRBD2 (5 bases). Trimming left V 6 bases short and J 2 bases short, with 17 bases between. CDR3 size: 16 residues. The CDR3 sequence: CASSFLLAGTYNEQFF. The CDR3 DNA sequence: TGTGCCAGCAGCTTCCTCCTGGCGGGCACCTACAATGAGCAGTTCTTC.

There are a few counts of this clonotype. The V call is TRBV20-1, the J call TRBJ1-1, with 7 bases lining up with TRBD1. This CDR3 comprises 13 residues. After removal of 6 bases from V and 1 base from J, the junction contained 5 bases not matched to a gene. Germline V lookup: CDR1 DFQATT, CDR2 SNEGSKA (reference sequence). The CDR3 DNA reads as TGCAGTGCCAGGACAGGCAAGAACACTGAAGCTTTCTTT. This encodes CSARTGKNTEAFF.

The V and J genes are TRBV20-1 and TRBJ2-5; TRBD1 might be the D (7 bases). The CDR3 runs 14 residues. Trimming left V 6 bases short and J 5 bases short, with 19 bases between. Germline V lookup: CDR1 DFQATT, CDR2 SNEGSKA (reference sequence). The CDR3 coding sequence is TGCAGTGCGGAAGGCCGGCAGGGGGGTGAGACCCAGTACTTC. Amino acid sequence: CSAEGRQGGETQYF.

This clonotype appeared many times. The V gene is TRBV7-2, the J gene TRBJ1-5, with D hard to call. Deletions cut 6 bases from V and 0 bases from J, with 12 bases between. The CDR3 runs to 15 residues. Germline CDR1 reads SGHTA; CDR2 reads FQGNSA. For the CDR3, the DNA is TGTGCCAGCAGTCTGGTGGGTAATAGCAATCAGCCCCAGCATTTT. It translates to CASSLVGNSNQPQHF.